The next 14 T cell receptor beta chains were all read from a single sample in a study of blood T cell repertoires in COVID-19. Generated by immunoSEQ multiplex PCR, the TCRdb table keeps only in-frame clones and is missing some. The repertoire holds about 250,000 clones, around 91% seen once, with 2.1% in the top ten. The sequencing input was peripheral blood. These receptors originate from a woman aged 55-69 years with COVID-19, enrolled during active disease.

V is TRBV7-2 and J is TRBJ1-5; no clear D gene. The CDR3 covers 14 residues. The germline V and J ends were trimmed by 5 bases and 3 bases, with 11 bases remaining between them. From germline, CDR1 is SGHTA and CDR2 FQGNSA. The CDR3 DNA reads TGTGCCAGCAGCATCCTGGGCTTCAATCAGCCCCAGCATTTT. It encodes CASSILGFNQPQHF. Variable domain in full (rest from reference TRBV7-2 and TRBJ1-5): GAGVSQSPSNKVTEKGKDVELRCDPISGHTALYWYRQSLGQGLEFLIYFQGNSAPDKSGLPSDRFSAERTGGSVSTLTIQRTQQEDSAVYLCASSILGFNQPQHFGDGTRLSIL.

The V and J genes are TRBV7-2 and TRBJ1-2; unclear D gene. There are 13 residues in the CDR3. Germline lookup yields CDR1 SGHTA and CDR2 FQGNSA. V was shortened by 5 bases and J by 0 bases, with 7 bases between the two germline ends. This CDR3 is CASSRLANYGYTF. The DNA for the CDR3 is TGTGCCAGCAGCCGGTTGGCTAACTATGGCTACACCTTC.

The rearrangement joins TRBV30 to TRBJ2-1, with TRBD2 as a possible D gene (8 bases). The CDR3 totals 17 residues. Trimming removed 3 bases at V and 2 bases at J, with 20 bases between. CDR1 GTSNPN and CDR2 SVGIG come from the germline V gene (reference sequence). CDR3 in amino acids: CAWRTGREVRAYNEQFF. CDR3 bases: TGTGCCTGGAGGACAGGGCGGGAGGTTAGAGCCTACAATGAGCAGTTCTTC.

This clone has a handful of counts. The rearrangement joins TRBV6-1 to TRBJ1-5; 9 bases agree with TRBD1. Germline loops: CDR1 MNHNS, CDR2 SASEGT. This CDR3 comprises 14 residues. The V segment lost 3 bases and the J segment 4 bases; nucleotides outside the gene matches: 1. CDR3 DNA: TGTGCCAGCAGTGAGGGGACAGGGAATCAGCCCCAGCATTTT. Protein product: CASSEGTGNQPQHF.

The CDR3 spells CASSFQQGPGELFF. Here the CDR3 DNA reads TGTGCCAGCAGCTTCCAACAGGGGCCCGGGGAGCTGTTTTTT. The chain joins TRBV7-9 to TRBJ2-2; TRBD1 agrees at 7 bases. Germline trimming cut 3 bases from V and 6 bases from J; bases unmatched to any gene: 4. This CDR3 contains 14 residues. Germline V CDR1 and CDR2: SEHNR, FQNEAQ (reference sequence). The full variable domain, with the rest looked up from reference TRBV7-9 and TRBJ2-2, is DTGVSQNPRHKITKRGQNVTFRCDPISEHNRLYWYRQTLGQGPEFLTYFQNEAQLEKSRLLSDRFSAERPKGSFSTLEIQRTEQGDSAMYLCASSFQQGPGELFFGEGSRLTVL.

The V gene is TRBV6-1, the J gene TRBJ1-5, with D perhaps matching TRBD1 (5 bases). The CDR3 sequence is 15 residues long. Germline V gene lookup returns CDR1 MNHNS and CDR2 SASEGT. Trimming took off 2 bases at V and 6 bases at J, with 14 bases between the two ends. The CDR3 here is CASSEYVQGRQPQHF. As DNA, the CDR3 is TGTGCCAGCAGTGAATATGTGCAGGGCCGTCAGCCCCAGCATTTT.

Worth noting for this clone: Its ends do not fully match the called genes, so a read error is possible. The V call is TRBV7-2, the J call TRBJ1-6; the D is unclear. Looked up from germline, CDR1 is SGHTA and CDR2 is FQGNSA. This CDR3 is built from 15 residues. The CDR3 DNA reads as TGTGCCAGCACCTTAAGAGGGTCCTATAATTCACCCCTCCACTTT. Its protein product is CASTLRGSYNSPLHF. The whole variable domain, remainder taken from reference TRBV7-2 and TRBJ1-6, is GAGVSQSPSNKVTEKGKDVELRCDPISGHTALYWYRQSLGQGLEFLIYFQGNSAPDKSGLPSDRFSAERTGGSVSTLTIQRTQQEDSAVYLCASTLRGSYNSPLHFGNGTRLTVT.

CDR3 in amino acids: CASSPPWGSGGAYETQYF. CDR3 in DNA: TGTGCCAGCAGCCCTCCCTGGGGTAGCGGGGGGGCTTACGAGACCCAGTACTTC. The chain joins TRBV7-2 to TRBJ2-5; 11 positions agree with TRBD2. V was pared by 5 bases and J by 5 bases, with 16 bases of the junction left unmatched. The CDR3 has 18 amino acids. CDR1 is SGHTA and CDR2 is FQGNSA in the germline V gene.

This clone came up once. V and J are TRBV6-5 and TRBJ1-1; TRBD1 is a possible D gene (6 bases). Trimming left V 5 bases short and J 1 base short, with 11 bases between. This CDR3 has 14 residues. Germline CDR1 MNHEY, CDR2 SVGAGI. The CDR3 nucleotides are TGTGCCAGCAGTAGGGACACCCCGAACACTGAAGCTTTCTTT. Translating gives CASSRDTPNTEAFF.

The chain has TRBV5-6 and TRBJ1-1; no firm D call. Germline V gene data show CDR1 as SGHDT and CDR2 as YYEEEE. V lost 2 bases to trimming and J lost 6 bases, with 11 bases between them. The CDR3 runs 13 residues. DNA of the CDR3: TGTGCCAGCAGCTTAGTGGGAGCGCCTGAAGCTTTCTTT. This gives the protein CASSLVGAPEAFF.

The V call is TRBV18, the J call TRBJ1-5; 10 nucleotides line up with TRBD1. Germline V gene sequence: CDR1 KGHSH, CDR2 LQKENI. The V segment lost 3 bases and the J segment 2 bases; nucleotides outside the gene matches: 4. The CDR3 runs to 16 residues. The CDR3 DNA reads TGTGCCAGCTCACCCGGGACAGGGGCTGGCAATCAGCCCCAGCATTTT. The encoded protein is CASSPGTGAGNQPQHF.

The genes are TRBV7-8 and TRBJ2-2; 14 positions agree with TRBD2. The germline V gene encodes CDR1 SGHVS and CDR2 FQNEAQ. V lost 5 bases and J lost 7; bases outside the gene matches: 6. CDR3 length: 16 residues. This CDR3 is CASSPGLAGGGGELFF. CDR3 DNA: TGTGCCAGCAGCCCAGGACTAGCGGGGGGCGGCGGGGAGCTGTTTTTT.

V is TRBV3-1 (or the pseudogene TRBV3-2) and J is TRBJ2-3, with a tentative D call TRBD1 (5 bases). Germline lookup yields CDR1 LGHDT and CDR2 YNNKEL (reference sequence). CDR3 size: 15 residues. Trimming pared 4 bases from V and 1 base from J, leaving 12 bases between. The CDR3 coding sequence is TGTGCCAGCAGCCGACTCAGGGCCGGCACAGATACGCAGTATTTT. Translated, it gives CASSRLRAGTDTQYF.

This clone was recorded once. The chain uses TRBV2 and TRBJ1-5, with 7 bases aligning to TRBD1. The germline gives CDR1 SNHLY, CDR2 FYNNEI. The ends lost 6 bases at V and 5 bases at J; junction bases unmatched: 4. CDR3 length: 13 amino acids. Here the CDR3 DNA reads TGTGCCAGCAGCCAGGGGGGACATCAGCCCCAGCATTTT. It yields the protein CASSQGGHQPQHF.